This T cell receptor beta chain is drawn from a study of identical twins (TCRdb year 2016). Describing the broader study: To test whether fetal clonotypes persist, this study deep-sequenced TCR alpha and beta repertoires from monozygotic twins, from unrelated adults of various ages, and from cord blood. To rule out contamination, the twin experiments were replicated at different times with different library preparation protocols.

Every donor was a healthy Caucasian. Three pairs of female monozygotic twins, all aged about 18 to 30 years, made up the twin cohort. The RNA used for TCR libraries was isolated from peripheral blood mononuclear cells. Germline trimming: 1 base from V, 2 bases from J; junction bases outside gene matches: 8. The CDR3 spans 17 residues, from the cysteine through the phenylalanine. The CDR3 DNA has 51 bases and is translated from base 1. The germline V gene gives CDR1 as SNHLY and CDR2 as FYNNEI. The library was built by means of 5' RACE. The sample was run on an Illumina HiSeq 2000. Template switching introduced a universal primer binding site; the final cDNA contained a unique molecular identifier, enabling accurate counting of TCR cDNA molecules. Specific primers in the conserved constant-segment region were used to synthesize first-strand cDNA for the TCR alpha and beta chains. To control for contamination, every cDNA library was double barcoded, receiving both a SMART-Mk sample barcode and Illumina barcodes. TruSeq adapter sequences along with Illumina sample barcodes were introduced in two successive PCR steps. The Illumina HiSeq platform was used with custom primers to sequence TCR alpha and beta cDNA libraries. Processing in the source paper ran as follows. MiGEC processed the raw reads to extract unique molecular identifiers, while MiXCR was used to determine the CDR3 positions. For each individual, recombination models were inferred using an EM algorithm with the repgenHMM and IGoR tools. Shared clonotypes were analyzed with the tcR package in R, and sharing was normalized by the product of cloneset sizes. To study raw recombination free of thymic and clonal selection effects, out-of-frame nonproductive sequences were analyzed. TCRdb reran the public reads through fastp at Q25 and MiXCR, keeping productive beta chains. A single entry per CDR3 protein holds the most common genes and DNA from its merged rows. TCRdb, not the original authors, processed these V and J calls. For this sample there are approximately 600,000 distinct CDR3 sequences; roughly 6.6% appear just once. Less than 2% of the sample rests with the top ten.

Results and caveats for the whole study, not just this receptor: A weaker excess of twin sharing was found in beta out-of-frame sequences because the signal-to-noise ratio was lowered by fewer shared sequences. Because the same donors could not be followed over many years, conclusions were based on cross-sectional statistical analysis. Zero-insertion analyses could be partly confounded by invariant T cells such as MAIT and iNKT, though diverse VJ usage argued against such confounding for most clonotypes. Fewer insertions were carried by abundant cord blood beta clonotypes; a weaker similar trend was observed in young adult naive repertoires, while no such trend was observed in memory repertoires. Compared with coincidental sharing between unrelated individuals, out-of-frame TCR alpha sequences shared between twins showed an excess of sequences with low generation probability. Out-of-frame TCR alpha sharing in monozygotic twins was systematically underestimated by recombination models, whereas sharing between unrelated individuals was in agreement with the recombination models.

Turning to this clonotype: Its antigen is unknown. Nothing much larger sits one base from this clone, and base qualities are not available.

The same specimen was also included in a second study, on yellow fever vaccine responses in identical twins. The second source states: According to the authors, in identical twins the way T cells responded to vaccination appeared partly convergent and partly personalized. In identical twins, the study followed T cell clones that responded to the vaccine with precision.

The chain was built from TRBV2 and TRBJ2-5; the junction holds 9 bases that match TRBD2. Input material: PBMCs. This receptor was obtained from a woman between 18 and 30 years old in good health. The CDR3 here reads CASSEDRPSGEQETQYF. In nucleotides, the sequence is TGTGCCAGCAGTGAAGATCGGCCTAGCGGGGAACAAGAGACCCAGTACTTC.